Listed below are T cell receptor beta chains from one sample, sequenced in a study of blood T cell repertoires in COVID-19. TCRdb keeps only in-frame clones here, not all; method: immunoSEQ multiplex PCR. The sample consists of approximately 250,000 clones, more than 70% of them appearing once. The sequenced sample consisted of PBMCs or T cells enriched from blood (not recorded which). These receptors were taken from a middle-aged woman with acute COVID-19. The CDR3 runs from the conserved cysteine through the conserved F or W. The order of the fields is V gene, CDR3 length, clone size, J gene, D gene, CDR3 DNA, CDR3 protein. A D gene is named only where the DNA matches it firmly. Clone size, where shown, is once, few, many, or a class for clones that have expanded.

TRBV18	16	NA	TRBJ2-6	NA	TGTGCCAGCTCACTTCAACGGGGCTCTGGGGCCAACGTCCTGACTTTC	CASSLQRGSGANVLTF
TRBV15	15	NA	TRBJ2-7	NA	TGTGCCACCAGCAGAGATCCCTCCAGCGGTGACGAGCAGTACTTC	CATSRDPSSGDEQYF
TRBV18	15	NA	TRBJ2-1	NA	TGTGCCAGCTCACCATTGGACAGAGACCGCAATGAGCAGTTCTTC	CASSPLDRDRNEQFF
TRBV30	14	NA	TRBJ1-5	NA	TGTGCCTGGAGTGAAGGGGCAGCAGATCAGCCCCAGCATTTT	CAWSEGAADQPQHF
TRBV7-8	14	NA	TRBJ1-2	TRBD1	TGTGCCAGCAGCTCGTGGACAGGTGGTCACGGCTACACCTTC	CASSSWTGGHGYTF
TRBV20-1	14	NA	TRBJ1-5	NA	TGCAGTGCTAGTCTCAGGGGTTACAATCAGCCCCAGCATTTT	CSASLRGYNQPQHF
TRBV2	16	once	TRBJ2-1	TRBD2	TGTGCCGTCTGGACTAGCGGGATCTCAGGGTTCGATGAGCAGTTCTTC	CAVWTSGISGFDEQFF
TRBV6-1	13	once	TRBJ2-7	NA	TGTGCCAGCAGTGAAGTACAGAGCTACGAGCAGTACTTC	CASSEVQSYEQYF
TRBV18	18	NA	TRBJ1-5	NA	TGTGCCAGCTCACCAACTGATTCAGGGTTAGGGAGCAATCAGCCCCAGCATTTT	CASSPTDSGLGSNQPQHF
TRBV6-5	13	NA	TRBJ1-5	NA	TGTGCCAGCAGTTCCAGGGTGAATCAGCCCCAGCATTTT	CASSSRVNQPQHF
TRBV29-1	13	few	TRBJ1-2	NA	TGCAGCGTACCGACAGGATCCGACTATGGCTACACCTTC	CSVPTGSDYGYTF
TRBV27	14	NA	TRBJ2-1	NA	TGTGCCAGCAAGCAAGAGGACTTCTACAATGAGCAGTTCTTC	CASKQEDFYNEQFF